This entry is about one T cell receptor beta chain. The antigen is unknown. Here immunoSEQ multiplex PCR was the method, and the copy in TCRdb shows in-frame clones only, minus some. The sample consists of millions of clones, over 85% of them appearing once. Donation came from healthy HIV-negative adults that had no recent acute infections or vaccinations. The data originate from a study of shared clonotypes between healthy human individuals. Findings of the study overall: Naive CD4 clonotypes overlapped across a handful of donors at approximately 4.5%. Larger estimated richness was generally seen in naive subsets than in memory subsets. Donor scarcity curtailed the genetic and exposure-history diversity represented herein.

Germline V gives CDR1 KGHSH, CDR2 LQKENI. The V end was cut by 3 bases, the J end by 2 bases, with 17 bases between. The CDR3 contains 16 residues. The rearrangement links TRBV18 to TRBJ2-7; no clear D gene. This sequence was found in a man aged 18 to 30 in good health. Sequenced material: naive CD4+ T cells sorted from blood. As to subset: CD45RA+ positively selected. CDR3 nucleotide sequence: TGTGCCAGCTCACCTCCCCTCTTTGAAGCCACCTACGAGCAGTACTTC. Protein: CASSPPLFEATYEQYF.